This T cell receptor (beta chain) was observed in a study of T cell responses to AZD1222 COVID-19 vaccine. Findings of the study overall: Sampling that yielded the repertoires occurred only after the peak T cell response.

This clone appeared a single time. What it binds is unknown. Measured with immunoSEQ multiplex PCR; TCRdb has only the in-frame clones, and not every one. The sample contains 150,000 to 200,000 clones, 90% of which appear only once. Per germline, CDR1 SEHNR and CDR2 FQNEAQ (reference sequence). The CDR3 covers 13 residues. V lost 5 bases to trimming and J lost 3 bases, with 11 bases between them. The sequence was obtained from an adult who received the MenACWY meningococcal vaccine as a control. Sequences were derived from peripheral blood, sampled 28 days after the second dose of the MenACWY control vaccine. The V call is TRBV7-9, the J call TRBJ2-7; TRBD1 might be the D (5 bases). The CDR3 region is CASSHRQNYEQYF. The DNA of the CDR3 is TGTGCCAGCAGCCATAGACAGAACTACGAGCAGTACTTC.